What follows are 28 T cell receptor beta chains derived from one specimen sequenced in a study of vaccination and CD4 T cells after COVID-19. The Oncomine TCR Beta short-read assay sequenced DNA from cultured CD4+ T cells. TCRdb independently ran MiXCR on the PCR reads; one entry per CDR3 protein. The sample includes about 9,700 distinct CDR3 sequences, roughly two thirds of them seen just once. Antigens of these TCRs are unknown. Treatment denoted: roughly 11-day PBMC culture with coronavirus spike peptide pools or control peptides (ViraFEST assay). The sequenced material came from CD4+ T cells from blood, cultured in vitro. The receptors derive from a human donor who had recovered from COVID-19.

This clonotype appeared once. The chain couples TRBV7-2 to TRBJ2-7; possible D gene TRBD2, 6 bases. V was pared by 1 base and J by 4 bases, with 11 bases between. The CDR3 has 14 residues. In germline, CDR1 is SGHTA, CDR2 FQGNSA. CDR3 region: CASSLEAGRYEQYF. CDR3 in DNA: TGTGCCAGCAGCTTAGAGGCAGGGAGGTACGAGCAGTACTTC.

V usage is TRBV10-3 and J usage is TRBJ1-1, with D unclear. Germline CDR1 reads ENHRY; CDR2 reads SYGVKD. V lost 9 bases and J lost 1, with 15 bases in between. The length of the CDR3 is 14 residues. Here the CDR3 reads CAMSVRDKNTEAFF. The CDR3 region has the DNA TGTGCCATGTCGGTTAGGGATAAGAACACTGAAGCTTTCTTT.

This chain connects TRBV20-1 to TRBJ1-2; possibly TRBD1 for D (6 bases). There are 15 residues in the CDR3. Trimming stripped 0 bases from V and 2 bases from J, with 13 bases between. Per the germline V gene, CDR1 is DFQATT and CDR2 is SNEGSKA (reference sequence). The CDR3 sequence is CSAREQGLPNYGYTF. DNA for the CDR3: TGCAGTGCTAGAGAACAGGGCCTCCCGAACTATGGCTACACCTTC.

The chain recombines TRBV27 with TRBJ2-2; D is unresolved. Germline loops: CDR1 MNHEY, CDR2 SMNVEV (reference sequence). Trimming shortened V by 5 bases and J by 0 bases, and 10 bases separated the two germline ends. This CDR3 region has 15 residues. The DNA for the CDR3 is TGTGCCAGCAGTGTAGAACCAGCGAACACCGGGGAGCTGTTTTTT. It is translated as CASSVEPANTGELFF.

The chain links TRBV5-4 to TRBJ2-7; 8 bases align to TRBD1. Germline CDR1 is SGHNT and CDR2 is YYREEE (reference sequence). This CDR3 is built from 13 residues. The V and J ends lost 7 bases and 7 bases, in that order; junction bases with no gene match: 10. CDR3 sequence reads: CASSEQGGEEQYF. DNA of the CDR3: TGTGCCAGCTCTGAACAGGGGGGTGAAGAGCAGTACTTC.

V is TRBV20-1 and J is TRBJ2-2, with TRBD2 identical over 12 bases. The germline CDR1 and CDR2 sequences are DFQATT and SNEGSKA (reference sequence). The CDR3 length is 15 residues. Unmatched junction bases numbered 6, after V lost 3 bases and J lost 7 bases. CDR3 nucleotides: TGCAGTGCTAGTCGGACTAGCGGGATGGACGGGGAGCTGTTTTTT. It is translated as CSASRTSGMDGELFF.

The V gene is TRBV2, the J gene TRBJ1-1; D uncertain. The CDR3 is 14 amino acids. The germline V and J ends were trimmed by 2 bases and 3 bases, with 10 bases remaining between them. Germline V gene lookup returns CDR1 SNHLY and CDR2 FYNNEI. CDR3 residues: CASSEWGTDTEAFF. The CDR3 bases are TGTGCCAGCAGTGAATGGGGTACCGACACTGAAGCTTTCTTT.

The chain employs TRBV5-1 and TRBJ2-5; D is undetermined. V dropped 1 base and J dropped 5 bases, with 9 bases sitting between them. CDR1 and CDR2 (germline): SGHRS, YFSETQ. This CDR3 is 13 amino acids long. The CDR3 spells CASSLLQRETQYF. The DNA of the CDR3 is TGCGCCAGCAGCTTGTTACAACGGGAGACCCAGTACTTC.

The V call is TRBV6-1, the J call TRBJ1-2; weak D call: TRBD1 (5 bases). The CDR3 length is 13 residues. V was shortened by 6 bases and J by 7 bases, with 15 bases between the two germline ends. Germline-derived CDR1 and CDR2 are MNHNS and SASEGT. The CDR3 loop is CASSLREGSGYTF. Here the CDR3 DNA reads TGTGCCAGCAGCCTTCGAGAGGGGTCTGGCTACACCTTC.

The chain carries TRBV12-3 or TRBV12-4 and TRBJ1-1, with D possibly being TRBD1 (6 bases). The CDR3 loop spans 17 amino acids. V lost 3 bases, J lost 4 bases, and 21 bases lay in between. CDR3 DNA: TGTGCCAGCAGTTTTGTCAGTCTAACCGGAGGGGGCACTGAAGCTTTCTTT. Translation: CASSFVSLTGGGTEAFF.

The chain recombines TRBV30 with TRBJ2-3; possible D gene TRBD2, 5 bases. Trimming cost V 5 bases and J 10 bases, with 16 bases left between them. There are 12 residues in the CDR3. Germline loops: CDR1 GTSNPN, CDR2 SVGIG (reference sequence). CDR3 nucleotide sequence: TGTGCCTGGGAGCCAGGTGGAGGATCGCAGTATTTT. Its protein is CAWEPGGGSQYF.

The rearrangement joins TRBV24-1 to TRBJ1-5, with a possible D match to TRBD1 (6 bases). The V gene's germline CDR1 is KGHDR and CDR2 SFDVKD. The CDR3 contains 13 residues. V was clipped by 9 bases and J by 4 bases, with 12 bases between them. The CDR3 coding sequence is TGTGCCACCGCCGGGACACCGAATCAGCCCCAGCATTTT. It codes for CATAGTPNQPQHF.

Worth noting for this clonotype: The junction shows a germline mismatch at one end, possibly a read error. The chain has TRBV3-1 and TRBJ2-1, with 8 bases matching TRBD2. The CDR3 length is 13 residues. Germline V gene sequence: CDR1 LGHDT, CDR2 YNNKEL (reference sequence). CDR3 in amino acids: CASSPLGGGLESW. The CDR3 DNA follows: TGTGCCAGCAGCCCCCTAGGCGGGGGACTAGAGTCCTGG.

This rearrangement joins TRBV6-1 to TRBJ1-1; 10 nucleotides line up with TRBD1. This CDR3 has 13 residues. J gave up 7 bases and V 6 bases, and 5 bases lay outside the gene matches. Germline V CDR1 and CDR2: MNHNS, SASEGT. The CDR3 here is CASRIGQGGEAFF. The DNA for the CDR3 is TGTGCCAGCAGGATTGGACAGGGGGGTGAAGCTTTCTTT.

The chain has TRBV7-8 and TRBJ2-3; 8 positions agree with TRBD2. After removal of 5 bases from V and 5 bases from J, the junction contained 9 bases not matched to a gene. The CDR3 sequence is 15 residues long. Germline lookup yields CDR1 SGHVS and CDR2 FQNEAQ. The CDR3 nucleotides are TGTGCCAGCAGCCGACCGGGACTAGAGAGAGATACGCAGTATTTT. This translates into CASSRPGLERDTQYF.

The rearrangement joins TRBV19 to TRBJ2-4; TRBD2 matches 8 bases. The CDR3 runs 10 residues. CDR1 and CDR2 (germline): LNHDA, SQIVND (reference sequence). With 11 bases clipped from V and 9 bases from J, the junction kept 3 bases outside the gene matches. The CDR3: CAAGGSIQYF. For the CDR3, the DNA is TGTGCCGCGGGGGGCAGCATTCAGTACTTC.

J is TRBJ1-1 and V is TRBV19; D is possibly TRBD1 (6 bases). This CDR3 is built from 13 residues. Germline V lookup: CDR1 LNHDA, CDR2 SQIVND (reference sequence). V was trimmed by 7 bases and J by 0 bases, leaving 9 bases between them. CDR3 nucleotide sequence: TGTGCCAGTAACCAGGGGATGAACACTGAAGCTTTCTTT. Translation gives CASNQGMNTEAFF.

This chain links TRBV12-3 or TRBV12-4 with TRBJ1-1; the D is unclear. Trimming cost V 0 bases and J 1 base, with 3 bases left between them. The CDR3 covers 13 residues. The chain's CDR3 is CASSLAGNTEAFF. The CDR3 bases are TGTGCCAGCAGTTTAGCAGGGAACACTGAAGCTTTCTTT.

The chain recombines TRBV21-1 with TRBJ1-1. TRBV21-1 is a recognized pseudogene. CDR3 length: 15 amino acids. The DNA of the CDR3 is TGTGCCAGCAGCAAAGATGGAGGAGAGAACACTGAAGCTTTCTTT. Amino acids: CASSKDGGENTEAFF.

The chain links TRBV12-3 or TRBV12-4 to TRBJ2-5, with D maybe TRBD2 (6 bases). With 1 base removed from V and 2 bases from J, the gap between germline ends came to 8 bases. This CDR3 contains 14 residues. The chain's CDR3 is CASSLDRGQETQYF. The CDR3 coding sequence is TGTGCCAGCAGTTTAGATCGGGGGCAAGAGACCCAGTACTTC.

The J gene is TRBJ2-2, the V gene TRBV6-2 or TRBV6-3; 11 nucleotides match TRBD2. CDR1 is MNHEY and CDR2 is SVGEGT in the germline V gene. The V segment lost 2 bases and the J segment 1 base; nucleotides outside the gene matches: 0. The CDR3 extends over 16 amino acids. CDR3 amino acids: CASSYGTSGNTGELFF. DNA of the CDR3: TGTGCCAGCAGTTACGGGACTAGCGGGAACACCGGGGAGCTGTTTTTT.

This clonotype is judged hyperexpanded. V and J are TRBV6-1 and TRBJ2-7; D is unresolved. CDR1 and CDR2 (germline): MNHNS, SASEGT. The CDR3 totals 15 residues. Trimming left V 7 bases short and J 0 bases short, with 16 bases between. This CDR3 is CASINAGSSSYEQYF. Written as DNA, the CDR3 is TGTGCCAGCATTAACGCAGGTTCGAGCTCCTACGAGCAGTACTTC.

The chain links TRBV20-1 to TRBJ1-1; 8 bases align to TRBD1. Trimming took 0 bases from V and 1 from J; bases not matched to a gene: 4. CDR1 is DFQATT and CDR2 is SNEGSKA in the germline V gene (reference sequence). The CDR3 sequence is 15 residues long. The CDR3 region is CSAREPGQGNTEAFF. The CDR3 nucleotides read TGCAGTGCTAGAGAACCAGGACAGGGGAACACTGAAGCTTTCTTT.

The sample holds a few counts of this clonotype. The genes are TRBV27 and TRBJ1-1, with D unresolved. Trimming removed 2 bases from V and 1 base from J, with 5 bases in between. This CDR3 comprises 13 residues. CDR1 is MNHEY and CDR2 is SMNVEV in the germline V gene (reference sequence). CDR3 residues: CASSLQENTEAFF. The CDR3 DNA reads as TGTGCCAGCAGTTTACAGGAGAACACTGAAGCTTTCTTT.

The chain recombines TRBV6-1 with TRBJ1-2, with 7 bases that match TRBD1. V lost 2 bases, J lost 2 bases, and 5 bases stayed unmatched. This CDR3 has 15 amino acids. Germline assignment: CDR1 MNHNS and CDR2 SASEGT. The CDR3 sequence is CASSEMTGPNYGYTF. In DNA form, the CDR3 reads TGTGCCAGCAGTGAAATGACAGGGCCGAACTATGGCTACACCTTC.

V gene TRBV27 combines with J gene TRBJ2-2, with 7 bases matching TRBD1. CDR3 length: 16 residues. V dropped 7 bases and J dropped 2; count of bases not matched to a gene: 10. CDR1 and CDR2 (germline): MNHEY, SMNVEV (reference sequence). The CDR3 loop reads CASTPTGQANTGELFF. As DNA, the CDR3 is TGTGCCAGCACCCCTACCGGACAGGCCAACACCGGGGAGCTGTTTTTT.

This chain uses TRBV29-1 with TRBJ1-1, with D possibly being TRBD1 (5 bases). This CDR3 is built from 13 residues. The V and J ends lost 4 bases and 0 bases respectively, with 9 bases between them. Germline CDR1 is SQVTM and CDR2 is ANQGSEA. CDR3 sequence: CSVVTALNTEAFF. The CDR3 coding sequence is TGCAGCGTTGTGACAGCCTTGAACACTGAAGCTTTCTTT.

This chain links TRBV11-3 with TRBJ2-7; the D gene could be TRBD1 or TRBD2 (6 bases each). The germline CDR1 and CDR2 sequences are SGHNT and YENEEA. Trimming pared 2 bases from V and 1 base from J, leaving 15 bases between. This CDR3 region has 16 residues. In DNA, the CDR3 is TGTGCCAGCAGCTTAAGAGGGGGGTTACTGTCCTACGAGCAGTACTTC. Amino acids: CASSLRGGLLSYEQYF.